This T cell receptor beta chain derives from a study of cytotoxic CD8 clonotypes in ibrutinib-treated CLL. Background on the study: The patients comprised about a dozen relapsed/refractory and roughly 15 treatment-naive cases, some 17 IGHV unmutated.

This CDR3 comprises 16 residues. CDR1 and CDR2 (germline): SGHTA, FQGNSA. The ends were cut back, 3 bases at V and 0 bases at J, with 12 bases in the middle. TCRdb's table, derived via immunoSEQ multiplex PCR, lists solely in-frame clones and lacks some. Altogether some 350,000 clones are present, 67% being singletons, with the ten largest covering approximately 6%. V gene TRBV7-2 combines with J gene TRBJ1-5; a weak D match, TRBD1 (5 bases). This clonotype was obtained from a human donor with chronic lymphocytic leukemia. This specimen was PBMCs, taken after 36 months of ibrutinib treatment. CDR3 protein: CASSLAGPYSNQPQHF. The CDR3 nucleotides are TGTGCCAGCAGCTTGGCGGGGCCCTATAGCAATCAGCCCCAGCATTTT.